The present entry profiles one T cell receptor (beta chain) with its context. Antigen specificity is unknown. The PCR made use of 60 Vbeta and 13 Jbeta primers. The protocol was immunoSEQ multiplex PCR, while the TCRdb copy is restricted to in-frame clones and leaves out a portion. The sample holds 70,000 or so clones. The entry originates in a study of cytomegalovirus exposure and HLA in healthy donors. The germline V gene has CDR1 SGDLS and CDR2 YYNGEE. The CDR3 consists of 17 residues. V shed 3 bases and J shed 3 bases, with 16 bases lying between them. The study's findings and limits: The study carried out a later analysis of TCR beta sequences. It associated approximately 15,000 of them with specific HLA alleles at a false discovery rate of 0.05.

Sequences were obtained from PBMCs. The TCR sequence derives from a man aged 35 to 55 in good health and CMV-seronegative. The J gene is TRBJ1-6, the V gene TRBV9; no definite D call. The CDR3 DNA follows: TGTGCCAGCAGCGCAGAAACTACAAGACGCTATAATTCACCCCTCCACTTT. It yields the protein CASSAETTRRYNSPLHF.